This T cell receptor (beta chain) was found in a study of blood T cell repertoires in COVID-19 (TCRdb year 2020). At the level of the whole study: Collaborator samples came from the United States, Italy and Spain and covered acute and convalescent phases of COVID-19. The material from the prospective study consisted of cDNA or gDNA derived from T cells, B-cell-depleted T cells, or PBMCs. Subjects who had been exposed to COVID-19, were actively infected with it, or had recovered from it provided the deeply sampled blood TCRbeta repertoires that made up the dataset. The repertoires were released in a freely available public database meant as a resource for research on the immune response to SARS-CoV-2. The samples were drawn from the first 160 participants of the ongoing ImmuneRACE study and from 950 to 1,500 subjects provided by 6 global collaborators. The sample metadata nearly always contained a de-identified subject ID, COVID-19 status, age in years and sex. HLA class I and class II types, where available, came from metadata supplied by the sample provider rather than from assay-based typing.

This clone was observed a few times. The specificity of this receptor is unknown. Per-base qualities were not stored, and no clone one base away is much larger. TCRbeta CDR3 regions were amplified from genomic DNA using the immunoSEQ Assay, a bias-controlled multiplex PCR. In the authors' own workflow: Nucleated cell counts per sample were estimated from amplification of reference gene primers within the assay. To quantify the absolute abundance of each unique TCRbeta CDR3 rearrangement, sequence reads were collapsed and filtered. For each sample, productive Simpson clonality was calculated as the square root of Simpson's diversity index over productive rearrangements. The table comes from immuneACCESS by way of TCRdb, which keeps in-frame sequences with V and J called. Part of the clones is missing from these tables; in studies checked, under half for an unresolved V gene and the rest for unknown reasons. The V and J calls and clone size were taken over from that table, and D and trimming were inferred from the DNA. In this sample the table shows approximately 92,000 clones, over 80% of which occur a single time. The top ten constitute roughly 1.9% of the sample.

The germline V and J ends show losses of 4 bases and 10 bases respectively, and no gene match explains 7 bases of the junction. The CDR3 measures 14 amino acids from cysteine to phenylalanine. The kept DNA is CDR3 alone, 42 bases in frame from the first base. The germline V gene provides CDR1 MGHRA and CDR2 YSYEKL. Results the study describes overall, beyond this receptor: The amount of clinical and demographic metadata varied by source and participant and was provided uncurated.

Collaborating institutions collected whole blood in K2EDTA tubes following their own protocols. Collaborator samples were shipped for TCRbeta analysis as frozen whole blood, isolated PBMCs, or DNA extracted from either sample type. The V and J segments used are TRBV4-1 and TRBJ1-6, and 7 bases in between align with TRBD1. The sequenced sample was peripheral blood. The origin of this receptor is a man aged 70 or older with active or convalescent COVID-19. The nucleotide sequence reads as follows: TGCGCCAGCAGCCCGAGGGACAGCAGGTCACCCCTCCACTTT. The resulting protein is CASSPRDSRSPLHF.